A selection of T cell receptor beta chains follows, all from one sample in a study of T cell responses to AZD1222 COVID-19 vaccine. Clones were sequenced by immunoSEQ multiplex PCR, and TCRdb holds only the in-frame ones, with some missing. The table has around 130,000 clones, about 94% seen once. The sample was peripheral blood, taken on day 0 of AZD1222 vaccination. The receptors shown here come from an adult in good health. Both conserved end residues are part of each CDR3. The D gene is left open where the match is weak. Not all rows give a size; the values are once, few, many and, for expanded clones, a class.

>.|TRBV15|TRBJ1-5|.
TGTGCCACCAGCAGAGAAGCCCCCTGGGGCAATCAGCCCCAGCATTTT
CATSREAPWGNQPQHF
>.|TRBV6-5|TRBJ2-1|TRBD2
TGTGCCAGCAGGACGCCGCTAGCGGGTTTCAATGAGCAGTTCTTC
CASRTPLAGFNEQFF
>once|TRBV7-7|TRBJ1-1|.
TGTGCCAGCAGCTTCCCCCTGGGGCAGGGTGTAGCGAGAGGGGAGGCTGAAGCTTTCTTT
CASSFPLGQGVARGEAEAFF
>medium-sized|TRBV20-1|TRBJ2-7|TRBD2
TGCAGTGCTAGTAGCGGGAGCTTCTCCTACGAGCAGTACTTC
CSASSGSFSYEQYF
>.|TRBV7-2|TRBJ1-4|.
TGTGCCAGCAGCCCCAGGGTGGTCTCTGAAAAACTGTTTTTT
CASSPRVVSEKLFF
>.|TRBV2|TRBJ2-6|.
TGTGCCAGCAGGAACTCTGGGGCCAACGTCCTGACTTTC
CASRNSGANVLTF
>.|TRBV27|TRBJ2-3|TRBD1
TGTGCCAGCAGCTCACTTGGACAGGACTTCACAGATACGCAGTATTTT
CASSSLGQDFTDTQYF
>.|TRBV28|TRBJ1-5|TRBD1
TGTGCCAGCAGTGGGGGACAGGGAATGGATCAGCCCCAGCATTTT
CASSGGQGMDQPQHF
>.|TRBV7-2|TRBJ1-3|.
TGTGCCAGCAGCTTAGTTGGAAACACCATATATTTT
CASSLVGNTIYF
>.|TRBV28|TRBJ2-2|TRBD1
TGTGCCAGCAGTTCTCCGGGACAGTTGACCGGGGAGCTGTTTTTT
CASSSPGQLTGELFF
>few|TRBV5-5|TRBJ1-6|TRBD1
TGTGCCAGCAGCTTCGATGGACAGGCCTATAATTCACCCCTCCACTTT
CASSFDGQAYNSPLHF
>.|TRBV28|TRBJ2-7|TRBD2
TGTGCCAGCAGTCCCGGGGGGGGCTATAGTGGATACGAGCAGTACTTC
CASSPGGGYSGYEQYF
>.|TRBV18|TRBJ1-4|.
TGTGCCAGCTCGGAGAAGGGGTGGCCTAATGAAAAACTGTTTTTT
CASSEKGWPNEKLFF
>.|TRBV5-1|TRBJ2-1|TRBD2
TGCGCCAGCAGCCCCGGACTAGCGGGATACAATGAGCAGTTCTTC
CASSPGLAGYNEQFF